This TCR beta chain comes out of a study of OX40 agonist ivuxolimab in advanced cancers. Study-level background: Allowance was made for prior anti-PD-1, anti-PD-L1 or anti-CTLA-4 therapy, and roughly 40% had some.

Measured with immunoSEQ multiplex PCR; TCRdb has only the in-frame clones, and not every one. The sample holds approximately 130,000 clones, about 92% seen once. The study, taken as a whole, reports: There were also nonresponders showing low normalized T-cell clonal expansion.

Patients who had autoimmune disease history or got systemic immunosuppression were left out. V shed 0 bases, J shed 6 bases, and the junction held 15 bases outside the gene matches. This CDR3 is built from 17 residues. CDR1 SGHKS and CDR2 YYEKEE come from the germline V gene (reference sequence). Remarks on this clone: What it binds is unknown.

Source: CD4+ or CD8+ T cells sorted from blood, taken in a trial of the OX40 agonist ivuxolimab. The source is an adult with an advanced solid tumor such as melanoma, head and neck, liver or kidney cancer. The chain is built from TRBV5-5 and TRBJ2-7; 7 bases agree with TRBD1. CDR3 in DNA: TGTGCCAGCAGCTTGGACAGGGGTACGGCCAGCGCGCTCGAGCAGTACTTC. It translates to CASSLDRGTASALEQYF.